This T cell receptor beta chain was profiled in a study of T cells in Graves' hyperthyroidism and ophthalmopathy. Findings and limits, study-wide: In blood, most of the thyroid clonotypes expanded above 0.001 were also present. The model foresaw ophthalmopathy a median approximately 6.3 months prior to onset.

Diagnosis of hyperthyroidism was new in patients aged 18 to 65, and its duration was under 2 months. In making diagnoses, clinical symptoms, serum thyroxine and TRAb, thyroid ultrasound and orbital computed tomography were all used. The germline V and J ends were trimmed by 3 bases and 4 bases, with 15 bases remaining between them. The CDR3 spans 15 residues. Germline V gene data show CDR1 as SNHLY and CDR2 as FYNNEI. The source material, RNA transcripts, was used to amplify TCR beta CDR3 regions. A set of HTBI primers served as the primers for a first-round RT-PCR of the TCR CDR3. A single record per CDR3 protein comes from TCRdb applying MiXCR to the multiplex PCR reads. The sample lists 650,000 to 850,000 distinct CDR3 sequences, over 15% occurring once. Comments on this clonotype: Its antigen is unidentified.

This sequence joins TRBV2 and TRBJ1-2; no firm D call. The sequencing input was blood. The clonotype comes from a woman in her forties or fifties with Graves' hyperthyroidism that later progressed to Graves' ophthalmopathy. The CDR3 sequence is CASSDPRALGYGYTF. The CDR3 nucleotides are TGTGCCAGCAGTGACCCCCGGGCCCTGGGCTATGGCTACACCTTC.